The clone carrying this T cell receptor beta chain is labeled as medium-sized. Its antigen is as yet unknown. Treatment specified: oral pan-JAK inhibitor, 5-10 mg twice daily. The CDR3 sequence is 12 residues long. With 6 bases removed from V and 6 bases from J, the gap between germline ends came to 12 bases. From germline, CDR1 is MGHRA and CDR2 YSYEKL. These data belong to a study of CD8+ T cells in alopecia areata. Study-level findings and limits: Having one nonresponder leaves uncertain how baseline CD8+ expansion relates to response. Greater clonality was observed in lesional scalp samples, especially alopecia totalis/universalis, versus normal scalp.

Following extraction, RNA underwent reverse transcription to cDNA, which served as the sequencing template. This table comes from immunoSEQ multiplex PCR, and its TCRdb copy is limited to in-frame clones, with some not included. The sample contains about 270,000 clones, about 60% of which appear only once. The sequencing here drew on CD4+ T cells sorted from blood, taken around week 54, from a patient treated with tofacitinib. The chain is built from TRBV4-1 and TRBJ2-7; D could derive from TRBD1 or TRBD2 (5 bases each). This clonotype was sampled from a human donor with alopecia areata. CDR3 region: CASRGVLSEQYF. The CDR3 DNA reads as TGCGCCAGCAGGGGGGTCCTCTCCGAGCAGTACTTC.